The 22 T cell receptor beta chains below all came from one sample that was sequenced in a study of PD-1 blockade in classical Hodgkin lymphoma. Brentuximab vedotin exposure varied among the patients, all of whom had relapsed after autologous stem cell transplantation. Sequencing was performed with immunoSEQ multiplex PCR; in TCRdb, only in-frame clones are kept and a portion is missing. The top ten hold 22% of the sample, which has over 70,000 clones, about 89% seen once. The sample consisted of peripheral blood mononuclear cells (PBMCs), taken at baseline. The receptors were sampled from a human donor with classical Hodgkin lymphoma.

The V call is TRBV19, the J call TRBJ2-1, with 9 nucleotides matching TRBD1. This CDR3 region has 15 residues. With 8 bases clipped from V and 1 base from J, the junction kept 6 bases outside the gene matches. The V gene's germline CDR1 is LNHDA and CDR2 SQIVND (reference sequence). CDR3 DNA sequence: TGTGCCAGTCGGACAGGGGATCGATCCTACAATGAGCAGTTCTTC. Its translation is CASRTGDRSYNEQFF.

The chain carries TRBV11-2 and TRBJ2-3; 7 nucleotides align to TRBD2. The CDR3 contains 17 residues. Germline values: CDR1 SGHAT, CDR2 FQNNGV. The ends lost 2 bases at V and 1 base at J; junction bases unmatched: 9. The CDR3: CASSLNPSRGGTDTQYF. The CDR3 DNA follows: TGTGCCAGCAGCTTAAACCCGAGTCGGGGGGGCACAGATACGCAGTATTTT.

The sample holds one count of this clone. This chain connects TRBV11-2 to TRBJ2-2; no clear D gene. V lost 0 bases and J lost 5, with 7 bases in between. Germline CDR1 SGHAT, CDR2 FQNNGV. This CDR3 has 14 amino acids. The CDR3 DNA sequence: TGTGCCAGCAGCTTAGATCGGGTAACCGGGGAGCTGTTTTTT. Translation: CASSLDRVTGELFF.

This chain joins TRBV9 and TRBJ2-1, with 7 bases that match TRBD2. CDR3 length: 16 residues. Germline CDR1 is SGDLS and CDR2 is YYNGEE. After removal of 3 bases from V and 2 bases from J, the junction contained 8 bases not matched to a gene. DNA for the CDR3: TGTGCCAGCAGCGAAGGGTTGCTAGCGGCCTACAATGAGCAGTTCTTC. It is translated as CASSEGLLAAYNEQFF.

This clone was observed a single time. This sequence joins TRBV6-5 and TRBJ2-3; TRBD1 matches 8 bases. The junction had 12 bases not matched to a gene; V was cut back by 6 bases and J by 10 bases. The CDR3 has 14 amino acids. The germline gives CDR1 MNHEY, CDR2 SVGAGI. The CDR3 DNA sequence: TGTGCCAGCAGGCCCGGGACAGGTCTATGGGCGCAGTATTTT. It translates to CASRPGTGLWAQYF.

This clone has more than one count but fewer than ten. This chain's CDR3 is CASSGGLGSDTQYF. For the CDR3, the DNA is TGTGCCAGCAGCGGCGGGTTGGGCTCAGATACGCAGTATTTT. This chain links TRBV9 with TRBJ2-3, with D perhaps TRBD2 (5 bases). V gave up 3 bases and J gave up 4 bases, with 12 bases separating them. The CDR3 contains 14 residues. Germline assignment: CDR1 SGDLS and CDR2 YYNGEE.

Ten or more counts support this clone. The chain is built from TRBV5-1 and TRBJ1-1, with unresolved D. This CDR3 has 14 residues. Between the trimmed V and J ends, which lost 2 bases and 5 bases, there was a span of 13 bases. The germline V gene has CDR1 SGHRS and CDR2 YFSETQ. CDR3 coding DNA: TGCGCCAGCAGCTTCGGGCCTCCAGGAACTGAAGCTTTCTTT. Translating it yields CASSFGPPGTEAFF.

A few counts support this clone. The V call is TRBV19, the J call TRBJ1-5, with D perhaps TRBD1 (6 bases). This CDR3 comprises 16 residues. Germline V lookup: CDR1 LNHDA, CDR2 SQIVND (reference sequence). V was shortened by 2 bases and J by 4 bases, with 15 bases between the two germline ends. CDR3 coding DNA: TGTGCCAGTAGTATATGGGGCAGGGGCTGGAATCAGCCCCAGCATTTT. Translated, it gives CASSIWGRGWNQPQHF.

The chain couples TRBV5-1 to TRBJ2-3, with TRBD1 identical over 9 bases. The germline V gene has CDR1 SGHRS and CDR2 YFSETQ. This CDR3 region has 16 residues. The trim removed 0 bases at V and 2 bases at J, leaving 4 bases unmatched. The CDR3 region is CASSLEGTGFTDTQYF. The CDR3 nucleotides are TGCGCCAGCAGCTTGGAAGGGACAGGGTTCACAGATACGCAGTATTTT.

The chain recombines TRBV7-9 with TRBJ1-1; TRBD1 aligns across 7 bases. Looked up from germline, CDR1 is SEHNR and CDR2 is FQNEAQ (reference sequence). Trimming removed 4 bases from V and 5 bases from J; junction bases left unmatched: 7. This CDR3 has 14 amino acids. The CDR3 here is CASSYLQGITEAFF. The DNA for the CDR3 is TGTGCCAGCAGCTATCTACAGGGGATAACTGAAGCTTTCTTT.

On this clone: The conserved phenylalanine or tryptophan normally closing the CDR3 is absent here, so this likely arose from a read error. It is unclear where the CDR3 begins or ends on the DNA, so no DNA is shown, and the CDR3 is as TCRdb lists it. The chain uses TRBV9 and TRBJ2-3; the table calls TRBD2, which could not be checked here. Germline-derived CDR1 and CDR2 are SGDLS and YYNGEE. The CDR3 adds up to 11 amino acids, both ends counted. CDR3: CASGPPESQIV.

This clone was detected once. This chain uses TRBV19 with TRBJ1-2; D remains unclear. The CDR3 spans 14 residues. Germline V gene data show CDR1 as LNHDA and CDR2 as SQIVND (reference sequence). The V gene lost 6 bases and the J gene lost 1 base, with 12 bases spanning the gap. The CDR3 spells CASSPSTSNYGYTF. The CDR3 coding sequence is TGTGCCAGTAGCCCTTCGACAAGTAACTATGGCTACACCTTC.

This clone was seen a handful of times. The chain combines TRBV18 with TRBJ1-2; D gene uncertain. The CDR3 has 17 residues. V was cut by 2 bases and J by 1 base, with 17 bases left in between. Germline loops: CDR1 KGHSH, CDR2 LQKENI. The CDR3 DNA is TGTGCCAGCTCACCAGGCCCCCGGATAAAGCTTAACTATGGCTACACCTTC. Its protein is CASSPGPRIKLNYGYTF.

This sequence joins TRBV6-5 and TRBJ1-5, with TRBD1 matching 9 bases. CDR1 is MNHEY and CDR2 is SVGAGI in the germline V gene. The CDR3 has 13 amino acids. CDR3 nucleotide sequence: TGTGTTACAGGGGGCGCCGGCAATCAGCCCCAGCATTTT. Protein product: CVTGGAGNQPQHF.

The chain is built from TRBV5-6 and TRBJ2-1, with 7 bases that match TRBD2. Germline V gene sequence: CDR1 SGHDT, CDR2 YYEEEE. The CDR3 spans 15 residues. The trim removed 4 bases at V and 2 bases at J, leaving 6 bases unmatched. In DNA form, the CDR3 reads TGTGCCAGCAGCCCCCTCGCGGGGGCCTACAATGAGCAGTTCTTC. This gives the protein CASSPLAGAYNEQFF.

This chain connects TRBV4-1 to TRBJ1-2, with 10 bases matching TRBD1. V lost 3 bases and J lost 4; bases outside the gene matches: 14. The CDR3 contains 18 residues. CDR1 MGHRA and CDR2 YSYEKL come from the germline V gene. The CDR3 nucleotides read TGCGCCAGCAGCCAGAGCCCGGGACAGGGGAGCCCCCTCTATGGCTACACCTTC. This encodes CASSQSPGQGSPLYGYTF.

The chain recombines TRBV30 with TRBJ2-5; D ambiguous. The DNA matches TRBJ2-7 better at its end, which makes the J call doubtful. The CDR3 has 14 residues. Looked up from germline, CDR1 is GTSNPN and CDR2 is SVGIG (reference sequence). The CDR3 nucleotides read TGTGCCTGGAGTGTAGGGAAGCCTGTCTACGAGCAGTACTTC. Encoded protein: CAWSVGKPVYEQYF.

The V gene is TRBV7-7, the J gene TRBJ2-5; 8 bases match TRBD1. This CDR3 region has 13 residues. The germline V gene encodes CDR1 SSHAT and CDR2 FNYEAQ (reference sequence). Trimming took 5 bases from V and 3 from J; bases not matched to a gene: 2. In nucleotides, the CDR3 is TGTGCCAGCAGCCAGGACAGGGAAGAGACCCAGTACTTC. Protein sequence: CASSQDREETQYF.

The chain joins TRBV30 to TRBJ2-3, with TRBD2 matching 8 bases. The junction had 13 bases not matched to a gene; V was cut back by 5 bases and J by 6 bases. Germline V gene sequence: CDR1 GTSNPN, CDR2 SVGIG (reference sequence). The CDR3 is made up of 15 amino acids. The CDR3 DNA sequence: TGTGCCTGGTGTAAACTAGCGGTGGGTGCGGATACGCAGTATTTT. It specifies CAWCKLAVGADTQYF.

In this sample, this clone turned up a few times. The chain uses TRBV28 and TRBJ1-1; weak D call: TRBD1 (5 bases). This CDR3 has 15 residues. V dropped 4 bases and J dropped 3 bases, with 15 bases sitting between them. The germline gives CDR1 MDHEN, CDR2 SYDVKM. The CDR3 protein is CASSYSRGEYTEAFF. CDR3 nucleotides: TGTGCCAGCAGTTACTCAAGGGGCGAATACACTGAAGCTTTCTTT. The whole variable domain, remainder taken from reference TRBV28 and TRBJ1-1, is DVKVTQSSRYLVKRTGEKVFLECVQDMDHENMFWYRQDPGLGLRLIYFSYDVKMKEKGDIPEGYSVSREKKERFSLILESASTNQTSMYLCASSYSRGEYTEAFFGQGTRLTVV.

The CDR3 loop is CASSQRGQAHEQYF. The CDR3 DNA reads as TGTGCCAGCAGCCAACGAGGACAGGCGCACGAGCAGTACTTC. This chain links TRBV14 with TRBJ2-7; 7 positions agree with TRBD1. Germline V gene lookup returns CDR1 SGHDN and CDR2 FVKESK. The CDR3 has 14 amino acids. Unmatched junction bases numbered 6, after V lost 2 bases and J lost 5 bases.

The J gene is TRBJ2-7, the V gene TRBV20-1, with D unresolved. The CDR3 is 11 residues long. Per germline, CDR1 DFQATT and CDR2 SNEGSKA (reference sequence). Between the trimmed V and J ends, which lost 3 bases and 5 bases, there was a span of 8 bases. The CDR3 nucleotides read TGCAGTGCTAGGGTAGTTGACGAGCAGTACTTC. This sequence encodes CSARVVDEQYF.